This TCR beta chain was retrieved from a study of T cell repertoires in cytomegalovirus infection. The table lists this clonotype with a few counts. Its specificity is not known. Using its own MiXCR run on the reads, TCRdb lists one record per CDR3 protein. The sample includes more than 400,000 distinct CDR3 sequences, around 27% of them seen just once. The CDR3 runs to 16 residues. The J segment lost 3 bases and the V segment lost 5 bases, leaving 9 bases of the junction unmatched. Germline V gene data show CDR1 as SEHNR and CDR2 as FQNEAQ (reference sequence). Broader study findings: The cumulative frequency of public TCR beta families distinguished individuals who carried CMV together with the relevant HLA.

The chain carries TRBV7-9 and TRBJ2-7; 11 nucleotides align to TRBD2. The TCR originated in a human donor in good health (CMV status not recorded). Some clones in this sample may be carry-over from other donors' samples. The specimen was PBMCs. The CDR3 loop reads CASSPASGRSSYEQYF. CDR3 in DNA: TGTGCCAGCAGCCCGGCTAGCGGGAGGTCGAGCTACGAGCAGTACTTC.